Many counts were recorded for the clone carrying this TCR beta chain. The sample is drawn from a study of neurological immune-mediated disorders. The time point: longitudinal time-point 2. Stored at -80 C, 2 million PBMCs were the source of the unsorted libraries. The output of every sequencing run, over 160 million TCR-beta sequences, came from 15-18 subjects. TCRdb redid the calling of the 5' RACE reads with MiXCR, one entry per CDR3 protein. The table lists some 45,000 distinct CDR3 sequences, roughly 14% of them singletons. The length of the CDR3 is 20 residues. The TCR originated in a male donor with HTLV-1-associated myelopathy (HAM/TSP). Sample: PBMCs. V gene TRBV21-1 combines with J gene TRBJ2-3; TRBD2, the table's D call, was not compared with the DNA. TRBV21-1 is listed as a pseudogene. Here the CDR3 DNA reads TGTGCCAGCAGCAAAGAAGGGCCAGAGCTAGCGGGGGGGCCCACAGATACGCAGTATTTT. Its translation: CASSKEGPELAGGPTDTQYF.